These 10 T cell receptor beta chains were all obtained from the same sample, sequenced in a study of metastatic and nonmetastatic thyroid tumors. TCRdb re-called the PCR reads through MiXCR. The table records some 19,000 clones, less than 30% of them present only once. Treatment of any kind had been given to no patient before thyroid surgery. The sequenced material came from blood. The receptors derive from a male donor with papillary thyroid cancer or a benign thyroid nodule (not recorded which). Some clones in this sample may be carry-over from other donors' samples.

This clone was picked up a small number of times. V and J are TRBV6-1 and TRBJ1-1; tentative D call: TRBD1 (5 bases). V lost 8 bases, J lost 1 base, and 8 bases lay in between. This CDR3 comprises 12 residues. Germline V gene sequence: CDR1 MNHNS, CDR2 SASEGT. Here the CDR3 DNA reads TGTGCCAGCGGGGCAGGGAACACTGAAGCTTTCTTT. This encodes CASGAGNTEAFF.

In its sample, this clone ranks as medium-sized (0.01 to 0.1%). V and J are TRBV20-1 and TRBJ2-1; 9 bases fit TRBD2. The germline V gene encodes CDR1 DFQATT and CDR2 SNEGSKA (reference sequence). The CDR3 has 16 residues. V dropped 5 bases and J dropped 7; count of bases not matched to a gene: 15. CDR3 bases: TGCAGTGCTTTCGACTTTAGCGGGAGAAATCGAAATGAGCAGTTCTTC. It is translated as CSAFDFSGRNRNEQFF.

Ten or more counts support this clone. V gene TRBV9 combines with J gene TRBJ2-7; 10 nucleotides align to TRBD1. Unmatched junction bases numbered 8, after V lost 3 bases and J lost 2 bases. The germline V gene encodes CDR1 SGDLS and CDR2 YYNGEE. The CDR3 has 16 residues. CDR3 bases: TGTGCCAGCAGCGAGAGGGGGGGGACAGGGGCCTACGAGCAGTACTTC. Protein sequence: CASSERGGTGAYEQYF. The whole variable domain, filled in from reference TRBV9 and TRBJ2-7, reads DSGVTQTPKHLITATGQRVTLRCSPRSGDLSVYWYQQSLDQGLQFLIQYYNGEERAKGNILERFSAQQFPDLHSELNLSSLELGDSALYFCASSERGGTGAYEQYFGPGTRLTVT.

The genes are TRBV18 and TRBJ2-7, with 9 bases that match TRBD1. The CDR3 is 15 residues long. The ends lost 1 base at V and 5 bases at J; junction bases unmatched: 6. The germline V gene has CDR1 KGHSH and CDR2 LQKENI. CDR3 sequence: CASSPRGQGLDEQYF. The CDR3 nucleotides are TGTGCCAGCTCACCACGGGGACAGGGATTGGACGAGCAGTACTTC.

The table lists this clone with a few counts. The junction does not match germline at one end; this may be a read error. This chain uses TRBV15 with TRBJ1-5; maybe TRBD1 (6 bases). Germline assignment: CDR1 LNHNV and CDR2 YYDKDF (reference sequence). This CDR3 is 15 amino acids long. The CDR3 coding sequence is TGTGCCACCAGTTTATACAGGGCGTGCAATCAACCCCAGCATTTT. Translation: CATSLYRACNQPQHF.

The rearrangement uses TRBV24-1 and TRBJ2-2; no reliable D call. The CDR3 extends over 18 amino acids. Germline V gene sequence: CDR1 KGHDR, CDR2 SFDVKD. Trimming removed 3 bases from V and 0 bases from J, with 16 bases in between. The CDR3 coding sequence is TGTGCCACCAGTGATCCGACAAAAGTCGCCTCGAACACCGGGGAGCTGTTTTTT. Translation gives CATSDPTKVASNTGELFF.

This clone was detected many times. Since a much larger clone is just one base distant, this may be a read error. The chain carries TRBV15 and TRBJ1-1; unclear D gene. V lost 5 bases and J lost 1, with 11 bases in between. The germline V gene has CDR1 LNHNV and CDR2 YYDKDF (reference sequence). This CDR3 is built from 14 residues. The chain's CDR3 is CATSGVWGNTEAFF. The CDR3 bases are TGTGCCACCAGCGGGGTATGGGGGAACACTGAAGCTTTCTTT.

This clone appeared a few times. J is TRBJ2-2 and V is TRBV24-1, with no clear D. The CDR3 spans 13 residues. Trimming removed 0 bases from V and 8 bases from J, with 6 bases in between. Germline values: CDR1 KGHDR, CDR2 SFDVKD. The CDR3 loop reads CATSDLPGGELFF. CDR3 nucleotides: TGTGCCACCAGTGATTTGCCCGGAGGGGAGCTGTTTTTT.

This clone was detected ten times or more. This chain joins TRBV5-1 and TRBJ1-1; D may be TRBD1 (6 bases). Trimming removed 4 bases from V and 7 bases from J, with 11 bases in between. Germline CDR1 and CDR2: SGHRS and YFSETQ. The CDR3 length is 12 residues. CDR3 sequence reads: CASSNEGVEAFF. DNA for the CDR3: TGCGCCAGCAGCAATGAGGGGGTTGAAGCTTTCTTT. The whole variable domain, filled in from reference TRBV5-1 and TRBJ1-1, reads KAGVTQTPRYLIKTRGQQVTLSCSPISGHRSVSWYQQTPGQGLQFLFEYFSETQRNKGNFPGRFSGRQFSNSRSEMNVSTLELGDSALYLCASSNEGVEAFFGQGTRLTVV.

This clone was counted ten times or more. V is TRBV11-2 and J is TRBJ2-7; D might be TRBD1 (6 bases). The V gene's germline CDR1 is SGHAT and CDR2 FQNNGV. CDR3 length equals 16 residues. V gave up 5 bases and J gave up 7 bases, with 24 bases separating them. CDR3 DNA: TGTGCCAGCAGCCCCTCGACAGGAACCCAACCGGGGGAGCAGTACTTC. This translates into CASSPSTGTQPGEQYF.